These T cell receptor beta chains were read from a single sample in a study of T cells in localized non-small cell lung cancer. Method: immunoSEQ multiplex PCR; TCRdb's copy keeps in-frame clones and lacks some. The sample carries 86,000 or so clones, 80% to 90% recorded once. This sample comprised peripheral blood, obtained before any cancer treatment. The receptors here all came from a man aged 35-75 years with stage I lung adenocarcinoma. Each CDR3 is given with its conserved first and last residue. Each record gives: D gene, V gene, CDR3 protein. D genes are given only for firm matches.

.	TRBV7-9	CASSLGAYNSPLHF
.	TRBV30	CAWGTRFYGYTF
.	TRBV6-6	CASKRRRNTGELFF
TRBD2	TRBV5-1	CASSLGSGAATQYF
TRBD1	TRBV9	CASGQANTGELFF
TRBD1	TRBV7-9	CASSPGQGGEAPYNSPLHF
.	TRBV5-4	CASSTTGDVSDTQYF
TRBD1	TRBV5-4	CASSSGQGSSYNSPLHF
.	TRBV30	CAWSGPDGRASLYGYTF
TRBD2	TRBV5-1	CASSSRGGLAGGYNEQFF
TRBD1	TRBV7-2	CASSRKGAPNTEAFF
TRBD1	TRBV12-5	CASGSGQILNQPQHF
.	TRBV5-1	CASSGLASYEQFF
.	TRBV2	CASSELRQSTDTQYF
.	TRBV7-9	CASSFLGKNTGELFF
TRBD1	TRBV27	CASSHRDRGYEQYF
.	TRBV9	CASSVSGASNQPQHF
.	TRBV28	CASSLVGSLYNEQFF
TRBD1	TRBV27	CAGRTGTNYGYTF
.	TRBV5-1	CASSLAVRQGPREGYTF
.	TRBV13	CASRTGLTNEQFF
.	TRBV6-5	CASSYEGVGGYTF
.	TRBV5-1	CASSLTGSRSSGANVLTF